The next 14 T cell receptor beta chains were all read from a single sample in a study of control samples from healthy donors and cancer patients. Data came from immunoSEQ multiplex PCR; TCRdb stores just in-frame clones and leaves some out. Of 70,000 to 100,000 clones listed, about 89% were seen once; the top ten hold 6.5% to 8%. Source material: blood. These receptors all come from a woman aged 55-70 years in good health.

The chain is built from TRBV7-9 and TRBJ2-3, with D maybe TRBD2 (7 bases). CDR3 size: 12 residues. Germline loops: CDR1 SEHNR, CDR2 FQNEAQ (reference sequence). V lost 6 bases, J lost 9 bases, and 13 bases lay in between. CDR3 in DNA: TGTGCCAGCAGGGGGGGGCAAGACACGCAGTATTTT. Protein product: CASRGGQDTQYF.

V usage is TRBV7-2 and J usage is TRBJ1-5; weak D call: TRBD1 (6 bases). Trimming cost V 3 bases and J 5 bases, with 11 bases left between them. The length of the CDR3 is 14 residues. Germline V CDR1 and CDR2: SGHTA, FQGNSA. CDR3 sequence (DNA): TGTGCCAGCAGCTTCCGGACAGATGATCAGCCCCAGCATTTT. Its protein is CASSFRTDDQPQHF.

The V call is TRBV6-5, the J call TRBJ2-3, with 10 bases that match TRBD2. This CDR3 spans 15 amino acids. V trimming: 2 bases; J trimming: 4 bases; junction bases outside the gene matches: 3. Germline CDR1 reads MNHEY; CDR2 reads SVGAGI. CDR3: CASSYGAGGPDTQYF. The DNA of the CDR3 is TGTGCCAGCAGTTACGGAGCGGGAGGGCCAGATACGCAGTATTTT.

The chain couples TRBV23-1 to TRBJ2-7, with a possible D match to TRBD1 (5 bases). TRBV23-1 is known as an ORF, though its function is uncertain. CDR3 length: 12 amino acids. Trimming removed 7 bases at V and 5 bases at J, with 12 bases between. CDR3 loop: CASTGLGHEQYF. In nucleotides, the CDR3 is TGCGCCAGCACAGGGCTTGGTCACGAGCAGTACTTC.

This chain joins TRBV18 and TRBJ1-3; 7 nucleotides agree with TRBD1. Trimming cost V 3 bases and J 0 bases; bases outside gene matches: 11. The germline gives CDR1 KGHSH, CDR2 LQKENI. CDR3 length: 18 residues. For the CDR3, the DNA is TGTGCCAGCTCACCGGCGACAGGGATAGGAGACTCTGGAAACACCATATATTTT. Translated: CASSPATGIGDSGNTIYF.

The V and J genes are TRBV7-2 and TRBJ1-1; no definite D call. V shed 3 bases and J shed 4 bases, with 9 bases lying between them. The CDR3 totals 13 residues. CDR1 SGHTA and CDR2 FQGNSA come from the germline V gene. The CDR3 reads CASSLTAATEAFF. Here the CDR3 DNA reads TGTGCCAGCAGCTTGACGGCGGCCACTGAAGCTTTCTTT.

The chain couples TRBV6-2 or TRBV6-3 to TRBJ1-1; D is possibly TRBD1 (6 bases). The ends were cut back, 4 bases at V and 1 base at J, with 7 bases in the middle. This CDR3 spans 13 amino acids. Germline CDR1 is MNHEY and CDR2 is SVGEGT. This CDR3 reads CASSSQGNTEAFF. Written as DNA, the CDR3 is TGTGCCAGCAGTTCACAGGGGAACACTGAAGCTTTCTTT.

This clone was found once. This CDR3 is CASSSGLLSGNTIYF. CDR3 DNA sequence: TGCGCCAGCAGCTCCGGTCTCCTCTCTGGAAACACCATATATTTT. This chain links TRBV5-1 with TRBJ1-3; D not resolved. Germline V gene lookup returns CDR1 SGHRS and CDR2 YFSETQ. Trimming removed 3 bases at V and 0 bases at J, with 10 bases between. The CDR3 is 15 residues long.

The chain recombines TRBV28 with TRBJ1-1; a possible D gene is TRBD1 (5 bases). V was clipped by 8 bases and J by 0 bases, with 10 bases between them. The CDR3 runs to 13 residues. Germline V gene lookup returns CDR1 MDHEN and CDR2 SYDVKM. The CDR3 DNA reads TGTGCCAGCCTCGGGGGTATGAACACTGAAGCTTTCTTT. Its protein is CASLGGMNTEAFF.

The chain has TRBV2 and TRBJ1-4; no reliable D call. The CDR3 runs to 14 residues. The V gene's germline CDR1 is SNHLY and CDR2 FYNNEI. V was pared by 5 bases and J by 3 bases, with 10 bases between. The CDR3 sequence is CASSPDGANEKLFF. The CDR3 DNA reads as TGTGCCAGCAGTCCGGACGGGGCTAATGAAAAACTGTTTTTT.

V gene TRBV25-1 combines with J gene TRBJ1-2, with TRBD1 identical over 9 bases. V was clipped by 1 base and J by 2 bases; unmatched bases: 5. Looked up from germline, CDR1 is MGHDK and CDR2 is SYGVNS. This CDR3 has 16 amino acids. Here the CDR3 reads CASSEWGGQGNYGYTF. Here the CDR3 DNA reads TGTGCCAGCAGTGAATGGGGCGGACAGGGGAACTATGGCTACACCTTC.

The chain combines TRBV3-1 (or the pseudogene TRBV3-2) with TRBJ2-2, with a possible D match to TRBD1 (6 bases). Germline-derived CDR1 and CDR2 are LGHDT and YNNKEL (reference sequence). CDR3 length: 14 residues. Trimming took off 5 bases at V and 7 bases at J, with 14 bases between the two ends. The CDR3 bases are TGTGCCAGCAGCTTAACAGGGAGCGGCGGGGAGCTGTTTTTT. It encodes CASSLTGSGGELFF.

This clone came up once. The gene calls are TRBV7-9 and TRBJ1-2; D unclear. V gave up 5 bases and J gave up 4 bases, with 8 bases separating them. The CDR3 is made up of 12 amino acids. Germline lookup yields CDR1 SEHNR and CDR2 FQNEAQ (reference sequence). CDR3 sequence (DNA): TGTGCCAGCAGCATGGGCCTCTATGGCTACACCTTC. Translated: CASSMGLYGYTF.

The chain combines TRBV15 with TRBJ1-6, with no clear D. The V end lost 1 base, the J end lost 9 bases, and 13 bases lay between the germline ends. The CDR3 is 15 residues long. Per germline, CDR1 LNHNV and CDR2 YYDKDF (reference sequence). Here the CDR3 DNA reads TGTGCCACCAGCAGAGGCGGAGGGAACGGTTCACCCCTCCACTTT. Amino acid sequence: CATSRGGGNGSPLHF.